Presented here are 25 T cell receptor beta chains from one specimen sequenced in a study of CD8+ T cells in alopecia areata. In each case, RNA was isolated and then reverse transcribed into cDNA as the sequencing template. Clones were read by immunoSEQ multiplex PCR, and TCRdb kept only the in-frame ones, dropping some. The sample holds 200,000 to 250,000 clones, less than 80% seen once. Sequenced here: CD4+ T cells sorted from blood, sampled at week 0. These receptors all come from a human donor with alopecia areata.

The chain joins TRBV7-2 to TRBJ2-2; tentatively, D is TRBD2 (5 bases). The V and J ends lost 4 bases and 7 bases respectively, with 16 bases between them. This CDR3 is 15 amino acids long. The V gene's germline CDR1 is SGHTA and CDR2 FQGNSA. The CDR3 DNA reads TGTGCCAGCAGCTCCCAGACTACTCGAGGCGGGGAGCTGTTTTTT. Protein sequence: CASSSQTTRGGELFF. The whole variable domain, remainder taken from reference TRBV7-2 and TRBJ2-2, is GAGVSQSPSNKVTEKGKDVELRCDPISGHTALYWYRQSLGQGLEFLIYFQGNSAPDKSGLPSDRFSAERTGGSVSTLTIQRTQQEDSAVYLCASSSQTTRGGELFFGEGSRLTVL.

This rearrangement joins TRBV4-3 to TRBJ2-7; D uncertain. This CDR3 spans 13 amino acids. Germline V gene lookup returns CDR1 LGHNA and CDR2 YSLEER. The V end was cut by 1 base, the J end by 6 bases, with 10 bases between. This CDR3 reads CASSQAAPGEQYF. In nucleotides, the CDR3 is TGCGCCAGCAGCCAAGCCGCGCCGGGCGAGCAGTACTTC.

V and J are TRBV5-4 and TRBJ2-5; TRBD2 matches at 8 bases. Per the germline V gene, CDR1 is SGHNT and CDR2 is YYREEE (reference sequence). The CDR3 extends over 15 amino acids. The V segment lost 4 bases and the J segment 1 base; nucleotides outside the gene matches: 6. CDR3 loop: CASSTHRGGQETQYF. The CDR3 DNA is TGTGCCAGCAGCACGCACCGGGGGGGCCAAGAGACCCAGTACTTC. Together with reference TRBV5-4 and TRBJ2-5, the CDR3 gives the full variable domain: ETGVTQSPTHLIKTRGQQVTLRCSSQSGHNTVSWYQQALGQGPQFIFQYYREEENGRGNFPPRFSGLQFPNYSSELNVNALELDDSALYLCASSTHRGGQETQYFGPGTRLLVL.

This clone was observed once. The CDR3 nucleotides read TGTGCCAGCAGGTCCACACCTAGCAATCAGCCCCAGCATTTT. Translated: CASRSTPSNQPQHF. The chain uses TRBV27 and TRBJ1-5; D is ambiguous. Per germline, CDR1 MNHEY and CDR2 SMNVEV (reference sequence). The CDR3 is made up of 14 amino acids. Trimming cost V 6 bases and J 0 bases, with 9 bases left between them.

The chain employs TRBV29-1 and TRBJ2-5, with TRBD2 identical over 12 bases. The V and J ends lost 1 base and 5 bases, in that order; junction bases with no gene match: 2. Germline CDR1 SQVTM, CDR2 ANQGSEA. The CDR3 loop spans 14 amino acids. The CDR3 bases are TGCAGCGTTGAAGTCCTAGCGGGGGGGGAGACCCAGTACTTC. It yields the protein CSVEVLAGGETQYF.

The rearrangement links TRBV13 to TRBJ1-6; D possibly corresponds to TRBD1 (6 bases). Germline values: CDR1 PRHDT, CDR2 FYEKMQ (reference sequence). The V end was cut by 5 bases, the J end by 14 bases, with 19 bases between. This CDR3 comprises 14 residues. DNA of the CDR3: TGTGCCAGCAGCCTTGGGGGCCCACGCGGGGCCCTCCACTTT. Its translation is CASSLGGPRGALHF.

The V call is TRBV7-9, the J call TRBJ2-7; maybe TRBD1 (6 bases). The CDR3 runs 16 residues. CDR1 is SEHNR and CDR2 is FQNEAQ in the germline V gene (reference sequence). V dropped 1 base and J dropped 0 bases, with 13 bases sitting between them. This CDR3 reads CASSLVGGGHSYEQYF. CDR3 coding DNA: TGTGCCAGCAGCTTAGTGGGTGGGGGCCACTCCTACGAGCAGTACTTC. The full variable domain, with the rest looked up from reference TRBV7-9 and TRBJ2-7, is DTGVSQNPRHKITKRGQNVTFRCDPISEHNRLYWYRQTLGQGPEFLTYFQNEAQLEKSRLLSDRFSAERPKGSFSTLEIQRTEQGDSAMYLCASSLVGGGHSYEQYFGPGTRLTVT.

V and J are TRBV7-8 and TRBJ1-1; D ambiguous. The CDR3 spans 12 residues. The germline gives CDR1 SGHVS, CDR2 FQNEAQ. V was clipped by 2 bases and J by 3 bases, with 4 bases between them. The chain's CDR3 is CASSLQHTEAFF. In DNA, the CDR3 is TGTGCCAGCAGCTTACAACACACTGAAGCTTTCTTT.

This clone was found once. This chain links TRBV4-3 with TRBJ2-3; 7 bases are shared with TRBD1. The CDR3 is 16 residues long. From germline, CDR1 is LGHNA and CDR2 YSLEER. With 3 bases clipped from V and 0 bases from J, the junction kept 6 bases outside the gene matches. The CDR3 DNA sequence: TGCGCCAGCAGCCAGCAGACAGGGCCTAGCACAGATACGCAGTATTTT. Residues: CASSQQTGPSTDTQYF.

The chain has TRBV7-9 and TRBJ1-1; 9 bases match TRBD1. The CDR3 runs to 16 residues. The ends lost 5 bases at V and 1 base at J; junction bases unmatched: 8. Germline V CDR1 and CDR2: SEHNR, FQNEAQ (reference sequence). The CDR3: CASSPPGQGGNTEAFF. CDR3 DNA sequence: TGTGCCAGCAGCCCTCCGGGACAGGGAGGGAACACTGAAGCTTTCTTT.

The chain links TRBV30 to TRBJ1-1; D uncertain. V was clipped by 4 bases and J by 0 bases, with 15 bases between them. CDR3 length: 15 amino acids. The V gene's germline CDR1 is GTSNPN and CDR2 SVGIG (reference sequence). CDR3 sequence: CAWITLGELNTEAFF. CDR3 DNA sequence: TGTGCCTGGATCACCCTCGGGGAATTGAACACTGAAGCTTTCTTT.

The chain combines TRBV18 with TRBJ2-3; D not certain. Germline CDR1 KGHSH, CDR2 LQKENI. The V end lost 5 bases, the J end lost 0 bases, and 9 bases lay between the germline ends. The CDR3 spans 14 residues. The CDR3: CASSKAASTDTQYF. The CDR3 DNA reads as TGTGCCAGCTCAAAGGCAGCCAGCACAGATACGCAGTATTTT.

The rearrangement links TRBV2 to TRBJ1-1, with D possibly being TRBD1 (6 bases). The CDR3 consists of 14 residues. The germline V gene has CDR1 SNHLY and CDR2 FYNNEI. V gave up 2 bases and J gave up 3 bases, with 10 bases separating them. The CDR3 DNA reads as TGTGCCAGCAGTGAACAGGGGAGGGACACTGAAGCTTTCTTT. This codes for CASSEQGRDTEAFF.

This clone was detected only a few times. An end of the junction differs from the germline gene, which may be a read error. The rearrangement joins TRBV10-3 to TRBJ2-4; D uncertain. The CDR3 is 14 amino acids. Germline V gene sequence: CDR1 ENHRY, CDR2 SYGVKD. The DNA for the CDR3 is TGTGCCAGCAGTGAAGGTCCTGCAGGAAACATTCAGTACTTC. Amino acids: CASSEGPAGNIQYF.

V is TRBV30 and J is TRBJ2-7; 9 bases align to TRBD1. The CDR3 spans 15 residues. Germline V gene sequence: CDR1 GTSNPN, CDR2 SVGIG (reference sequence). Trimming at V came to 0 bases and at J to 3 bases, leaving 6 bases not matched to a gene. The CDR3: CAWSVGTGRNYEQYF. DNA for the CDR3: TGTGCCTGGAGTGTAGGGACAGGGAGAAACTACGAGCAGTACTTC.

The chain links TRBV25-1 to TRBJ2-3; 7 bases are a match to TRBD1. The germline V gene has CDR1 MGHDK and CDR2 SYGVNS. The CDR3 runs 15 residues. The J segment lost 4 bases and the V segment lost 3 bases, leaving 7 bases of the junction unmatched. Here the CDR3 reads CASSDRDRLADTQYF. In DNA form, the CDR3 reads TGTGCCAGCAGTGATCGGGACAGACTGGCAGATACGCAGTATTTT.

The CDR3 here is CAISELAGVYNEQFF. CDR3 coding DNA: TGTGCCATCAGTGAGCTAGCGGGGGTCTACAATGAGCAGTTCTTC. This chain uses TRBV10-3 with TRBJ2-1; TRBD2 matches 10 bases. Germline V gene data show CDR1 as ENHRY and CDR2 as SYGVKD. V was pared by 2 bases and J by 3 bases, with 1 base of the junction left unmatched. The CDR3 sequence is 15 residues long.

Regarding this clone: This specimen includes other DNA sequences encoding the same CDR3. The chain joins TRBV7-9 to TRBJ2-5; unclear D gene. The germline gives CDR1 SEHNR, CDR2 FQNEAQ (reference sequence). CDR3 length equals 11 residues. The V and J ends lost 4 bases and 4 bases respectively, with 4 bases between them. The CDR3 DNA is TGTGCCAGCAGCTCTGGAGAGACCCAGTACTTC. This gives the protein CASSSGETQYF.

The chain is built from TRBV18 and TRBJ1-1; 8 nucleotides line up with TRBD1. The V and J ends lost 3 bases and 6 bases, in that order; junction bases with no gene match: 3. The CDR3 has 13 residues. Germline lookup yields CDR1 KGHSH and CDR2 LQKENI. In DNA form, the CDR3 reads TGTGCCAGCTCACCGGACAGGGTCGCTGAAGCTTTCTTT. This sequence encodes CASSPDRVAEAFF.

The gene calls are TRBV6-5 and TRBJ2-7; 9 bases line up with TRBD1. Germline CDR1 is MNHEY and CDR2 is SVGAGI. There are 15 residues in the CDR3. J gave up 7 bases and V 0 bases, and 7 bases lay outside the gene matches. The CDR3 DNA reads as TGTGCCAGCAGTTACTCGTTGGGACAGGGTTTGGAGCAGTACTTC. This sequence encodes CASSYSLGQGLEQYF.

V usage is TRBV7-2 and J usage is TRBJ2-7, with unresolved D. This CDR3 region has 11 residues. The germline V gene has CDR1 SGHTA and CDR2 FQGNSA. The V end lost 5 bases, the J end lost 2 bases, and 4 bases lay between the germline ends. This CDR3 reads CASSAAYEQYF. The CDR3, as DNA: TGTGCCAGCAGCGCGGCCTACGAGCAGTACTTC.

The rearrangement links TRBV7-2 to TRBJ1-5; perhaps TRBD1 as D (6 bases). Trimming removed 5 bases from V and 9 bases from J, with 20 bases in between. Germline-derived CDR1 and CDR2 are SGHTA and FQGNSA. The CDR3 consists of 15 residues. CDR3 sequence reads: CASSQDRQAPRPQHF. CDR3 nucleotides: TGTGCCAGCAGCCAAGATCGACAGGCTCCGCGGCCCCAGCATTTT.

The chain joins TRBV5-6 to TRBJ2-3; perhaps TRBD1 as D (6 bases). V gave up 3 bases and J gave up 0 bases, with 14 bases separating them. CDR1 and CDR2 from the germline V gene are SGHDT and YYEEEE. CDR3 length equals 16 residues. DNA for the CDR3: TGTGCCAGCAGCTGGACCTGGGACACAAGCACAGATACGCAGTATTTT. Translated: CASSWTWDTSTDTQYF.

The CDR3 is CATKQVYEQYF. In nucleotides, the CDR3 is TGTGCCACCAAACAGGTCTACGAGCAGTACTTC. J is TRBJ2-7 and V is TRBV19, with D perhaps TRBD1 (5 bases). CDR3 length: 11 amino acids. V was shortened by 10 bases and J by 3 bases, with 10 bases between the two germline ends. Germline-derived CDR1 and CDR2 are LNHDA and SQIVND (reference sequence).

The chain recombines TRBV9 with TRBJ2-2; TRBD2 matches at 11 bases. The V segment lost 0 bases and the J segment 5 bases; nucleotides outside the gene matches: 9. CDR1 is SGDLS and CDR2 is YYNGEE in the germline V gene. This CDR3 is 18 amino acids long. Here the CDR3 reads CASSVVAVASGGTGELFF. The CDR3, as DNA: TGTGCCAGCAGCGTAGTGGCCGTGGCTAGCGGGGGGACCGGGGAGCTGTTTTTT.